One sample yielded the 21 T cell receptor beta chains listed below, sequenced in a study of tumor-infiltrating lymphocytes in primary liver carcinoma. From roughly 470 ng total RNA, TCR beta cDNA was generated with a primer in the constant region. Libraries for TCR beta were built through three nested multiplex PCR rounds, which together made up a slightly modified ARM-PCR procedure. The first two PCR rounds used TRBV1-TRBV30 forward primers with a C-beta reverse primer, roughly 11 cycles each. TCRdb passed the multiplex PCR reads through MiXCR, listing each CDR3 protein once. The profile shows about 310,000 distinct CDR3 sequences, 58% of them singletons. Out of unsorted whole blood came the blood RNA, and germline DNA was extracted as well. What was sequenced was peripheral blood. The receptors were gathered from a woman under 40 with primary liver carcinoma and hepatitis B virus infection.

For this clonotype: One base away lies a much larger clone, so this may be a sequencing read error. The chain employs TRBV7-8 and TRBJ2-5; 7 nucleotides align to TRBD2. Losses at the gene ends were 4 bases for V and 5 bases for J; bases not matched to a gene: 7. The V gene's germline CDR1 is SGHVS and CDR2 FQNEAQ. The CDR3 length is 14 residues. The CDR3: CASSYYSGHETQYF. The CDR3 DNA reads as TGTGCCAGCAGCTACTATAGCGGGCATGAGACCCAGTACTTC.

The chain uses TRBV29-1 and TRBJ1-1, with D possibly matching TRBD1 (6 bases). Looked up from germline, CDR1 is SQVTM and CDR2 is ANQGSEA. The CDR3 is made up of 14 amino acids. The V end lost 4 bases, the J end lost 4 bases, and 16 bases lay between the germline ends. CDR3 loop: CSVARQETITEAFF. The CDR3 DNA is TGCAGCGTTGCGCGACAGGAGACTATCACTGAAGCTTTCTTT.

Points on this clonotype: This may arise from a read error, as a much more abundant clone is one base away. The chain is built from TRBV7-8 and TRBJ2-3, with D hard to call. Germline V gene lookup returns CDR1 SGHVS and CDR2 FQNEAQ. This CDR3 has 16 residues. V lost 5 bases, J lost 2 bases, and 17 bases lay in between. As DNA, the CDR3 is TGTGCCAGCAGCCCCTCGTCTTTGTGGAACACAGATACGCAGTATTTT. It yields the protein CASSPSSLWNTDTQYF.

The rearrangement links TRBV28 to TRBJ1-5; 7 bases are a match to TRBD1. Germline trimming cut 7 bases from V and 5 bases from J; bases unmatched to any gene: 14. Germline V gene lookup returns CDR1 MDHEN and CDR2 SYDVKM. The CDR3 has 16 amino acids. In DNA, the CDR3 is TGTGCCAGCAACTCACAGGGGAGGGTTTTAGATCAGCCCCAGCATTTT. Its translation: CASNSQGRVLDQPQHF.

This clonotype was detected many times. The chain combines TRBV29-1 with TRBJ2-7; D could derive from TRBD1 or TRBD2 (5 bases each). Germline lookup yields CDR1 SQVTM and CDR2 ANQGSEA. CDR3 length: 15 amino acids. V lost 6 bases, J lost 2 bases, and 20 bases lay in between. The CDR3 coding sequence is TGCAGCGTGGGGACGATAGCCACAACCACCTACGAGCAGTACTTC. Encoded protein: CSVGTIATTTYEQYF.

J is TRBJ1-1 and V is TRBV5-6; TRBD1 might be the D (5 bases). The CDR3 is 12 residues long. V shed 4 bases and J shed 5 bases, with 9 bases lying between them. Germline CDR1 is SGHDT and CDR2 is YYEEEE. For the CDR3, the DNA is TGTGCCAGCAGCGCGGGGGGGACTGAAGCTTTCTTT. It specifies CASSAGGTEAFF.

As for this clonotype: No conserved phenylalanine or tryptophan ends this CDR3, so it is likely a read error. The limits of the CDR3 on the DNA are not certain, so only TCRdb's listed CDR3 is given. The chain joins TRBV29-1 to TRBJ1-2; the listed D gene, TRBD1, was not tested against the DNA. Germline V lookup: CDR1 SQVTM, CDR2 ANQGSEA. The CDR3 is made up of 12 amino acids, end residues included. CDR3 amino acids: CSVVPWGGGYTY.

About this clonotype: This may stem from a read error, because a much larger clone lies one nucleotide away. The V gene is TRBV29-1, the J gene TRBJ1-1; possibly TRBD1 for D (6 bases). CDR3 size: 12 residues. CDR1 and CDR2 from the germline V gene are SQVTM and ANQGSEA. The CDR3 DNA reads TGCAGCACACAAGGGGGAAACACTGGAGCTTTCTTT. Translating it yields CSTQGGNTGAFF.

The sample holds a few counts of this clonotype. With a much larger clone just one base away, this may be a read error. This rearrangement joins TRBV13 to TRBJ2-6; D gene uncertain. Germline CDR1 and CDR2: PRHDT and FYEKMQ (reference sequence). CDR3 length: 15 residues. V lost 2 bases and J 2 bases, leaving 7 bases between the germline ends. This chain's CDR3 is CASSLLTAGANVLTF. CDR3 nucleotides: TGTGCCAGCAGCTTACTTACGGCTGGGGCCAACGTCCTGACTTTC. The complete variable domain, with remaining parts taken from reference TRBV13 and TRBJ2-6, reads AAGVIQSPRHLIKEKRETATLKCYPIPRHDTVYWYQQGPGQDPQFLISFYEKMQSDKGSIPDRFSAQQFSDYHSELNMSSLELGDSALYFCASSLLTAGANVLTFGAGSRLTVL.

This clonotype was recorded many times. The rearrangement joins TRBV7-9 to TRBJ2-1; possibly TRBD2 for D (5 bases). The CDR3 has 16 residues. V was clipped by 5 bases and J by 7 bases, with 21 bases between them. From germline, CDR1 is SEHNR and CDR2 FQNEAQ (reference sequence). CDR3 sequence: CASSPPGSFLGNEQFF. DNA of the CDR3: TGTGCCAGCAGCCCTCCGGGGTCCTTCCTGGGGAATGAGCAGTTCTTC. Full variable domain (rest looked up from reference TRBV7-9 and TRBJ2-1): DTGVSQNPRHKITKRGQNVTFRCDPISEHNRLYWYRQTLGQGPEFLTYFQNEAQLEKSRLLSDRFSAERPKGSFSTLEIQRTEQGDSAMYLCASSPPGSFLGNEQFFGPGTRLTVL.

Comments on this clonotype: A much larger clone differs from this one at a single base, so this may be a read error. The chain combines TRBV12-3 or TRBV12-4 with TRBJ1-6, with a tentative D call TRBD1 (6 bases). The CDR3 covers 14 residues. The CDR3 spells CASTRDTHNSLLHF. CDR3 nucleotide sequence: TGTGCCAGCACCCGGGACACTCATAATTCACTCCTCCACTTT.

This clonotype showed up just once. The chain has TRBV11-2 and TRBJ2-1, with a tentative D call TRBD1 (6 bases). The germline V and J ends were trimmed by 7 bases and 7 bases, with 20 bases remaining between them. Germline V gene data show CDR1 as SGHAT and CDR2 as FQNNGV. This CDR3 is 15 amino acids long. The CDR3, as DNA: TGTGCCAGCAACTTTACCTGGGGGCTGGTAAATGAGCAGTTCTTC. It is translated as CASNFTWGLVNEQFF.

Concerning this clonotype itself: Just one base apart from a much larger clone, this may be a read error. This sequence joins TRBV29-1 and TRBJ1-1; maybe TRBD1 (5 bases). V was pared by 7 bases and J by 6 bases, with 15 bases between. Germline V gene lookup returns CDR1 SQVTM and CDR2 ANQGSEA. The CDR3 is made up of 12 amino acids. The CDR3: CSAGYGTSEAFF. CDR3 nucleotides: TGCAGCGCGGGGTACGGGACTTCTGAAGCTTTCTTT.

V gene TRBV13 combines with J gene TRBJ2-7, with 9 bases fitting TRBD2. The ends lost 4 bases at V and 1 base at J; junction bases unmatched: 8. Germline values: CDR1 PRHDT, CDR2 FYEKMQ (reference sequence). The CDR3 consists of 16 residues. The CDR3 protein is CASSSLAGERSYEQYF. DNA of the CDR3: TGTGCCAGCAGCTCCTTAGCGGGAGAAAGGTCCTACGAGCAGTACTTC.

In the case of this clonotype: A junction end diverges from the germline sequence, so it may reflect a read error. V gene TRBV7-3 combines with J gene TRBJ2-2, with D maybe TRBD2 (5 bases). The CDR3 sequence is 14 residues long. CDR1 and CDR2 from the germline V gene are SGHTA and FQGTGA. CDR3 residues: CASSSTTNTGEPFF. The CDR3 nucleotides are TGTGCCAGCAGTTCGACGACCAACACCGGGGAGCCGTTTTTT. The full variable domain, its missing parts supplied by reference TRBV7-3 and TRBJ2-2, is GAGVSQTPSNKVTEKGKYVELRCDPISGHTALYWYRQSLGQGPEFLIYFQGTGAADDSGLPNDRFFAVRPEGSVSTLKIQRTERGDSAVYLCASSSTTNTGEPFFGEGSRLTVL.

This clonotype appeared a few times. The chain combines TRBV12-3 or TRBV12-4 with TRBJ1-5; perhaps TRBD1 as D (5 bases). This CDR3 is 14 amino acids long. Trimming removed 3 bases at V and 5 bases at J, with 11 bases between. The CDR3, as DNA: TGTGCCAGCAGTTTCACAGGAGATTATCAGCCCCAGCATTTT. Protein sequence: CASSFTGDYQPQHF.

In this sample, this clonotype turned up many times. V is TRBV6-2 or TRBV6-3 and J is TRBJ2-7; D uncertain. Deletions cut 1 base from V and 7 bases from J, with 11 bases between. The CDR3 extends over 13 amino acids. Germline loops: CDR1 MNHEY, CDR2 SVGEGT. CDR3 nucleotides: TGTGCCAGCAGTTACTTCGCTCTTGGTGAGCAGTACTTC. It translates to CASSYFALGEQYF.

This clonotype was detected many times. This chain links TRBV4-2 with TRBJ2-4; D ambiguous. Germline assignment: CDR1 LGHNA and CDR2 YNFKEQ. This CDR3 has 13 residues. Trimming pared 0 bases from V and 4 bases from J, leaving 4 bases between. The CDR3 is CASSQDGKNIQYF. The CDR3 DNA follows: TGTGCCAGCAGCCAAGACGGGAAAAACATTCAGTACTTC.

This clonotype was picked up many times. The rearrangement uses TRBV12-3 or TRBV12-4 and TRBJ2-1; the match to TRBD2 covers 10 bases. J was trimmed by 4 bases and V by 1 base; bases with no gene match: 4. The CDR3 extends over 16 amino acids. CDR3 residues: CASSLVTSGLYNEQFF. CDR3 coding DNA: TGTGCCAGCAGTTTAGTGACTAGCGGGCTTTACAATGAGCAGTTCTTC.

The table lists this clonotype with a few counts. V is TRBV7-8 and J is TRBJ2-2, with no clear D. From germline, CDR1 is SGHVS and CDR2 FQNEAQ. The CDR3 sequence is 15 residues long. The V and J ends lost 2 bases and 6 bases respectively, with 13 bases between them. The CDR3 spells CASSLREGKAGELFF. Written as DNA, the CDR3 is TGTGCCAGCAGCTTAAGAGAAGGAAAGGCCGGGGAGCTGTTTTTT.

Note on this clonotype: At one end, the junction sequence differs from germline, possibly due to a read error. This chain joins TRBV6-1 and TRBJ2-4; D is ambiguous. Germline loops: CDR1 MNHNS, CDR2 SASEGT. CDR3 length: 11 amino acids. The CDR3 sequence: CTSFSTTIQYF. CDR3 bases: TGTACCAGCTTTTCCACCACTATTCAGTACTTC.